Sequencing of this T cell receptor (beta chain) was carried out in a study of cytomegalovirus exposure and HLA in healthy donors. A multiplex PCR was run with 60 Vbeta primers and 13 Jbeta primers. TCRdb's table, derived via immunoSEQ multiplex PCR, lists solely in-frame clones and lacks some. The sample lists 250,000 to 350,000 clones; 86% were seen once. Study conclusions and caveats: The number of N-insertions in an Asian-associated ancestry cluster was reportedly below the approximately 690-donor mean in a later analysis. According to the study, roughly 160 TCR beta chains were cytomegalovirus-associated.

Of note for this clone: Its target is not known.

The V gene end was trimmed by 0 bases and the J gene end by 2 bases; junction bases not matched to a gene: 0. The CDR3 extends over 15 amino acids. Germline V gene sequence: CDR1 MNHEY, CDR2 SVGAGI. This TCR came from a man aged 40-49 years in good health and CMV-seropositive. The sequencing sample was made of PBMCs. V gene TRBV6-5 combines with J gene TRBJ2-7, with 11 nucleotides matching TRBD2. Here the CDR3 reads CASSYSSGRAYEQYF. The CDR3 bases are TGTGCCAGCAGTTACTCTAGCGGGAGGGCCTACGAGCAGTACTTC.